Listed below are T cell receptor beta chains from one sample, sequenced in a study of blood T cell repertoires in COVID-19. TCRdb's table, derived via immunoSEQ multiplex PCR, lists solely in-frame clones and lacks some. The repertoire holds about 200,000 clones, with roughly 86% as singletons. Sequencing used peripheral blood. The receptors derive from a man aged 60 to 69 with acute or convalescent COVID-19. Both conserved end residues are part of each CDR3. D genes are given only for firm matches. Clone size is given for some rows only: seen once, a few or many times, or a class if the clone is expanded.

>once|.|TRBV11-3|TRBJ2-1
TGTGCCAGCAGCCTTAGCGGTGACAATGAGCAGTTCTTC
CASSLSGDNEQFF
>.|TRBD2|TRBV6-5|TRBJ2-3
TGTGCCAGCAGTCTAGCGGGAGGGGTAGATACGCAGTATTTT
CASSLAGGVDTQYF
>once|.|TRBV19|TRBJ1-5
TGTGCCAGTACCAGGCAGGGCAGCAATCAGCCCCAGCATTTT
CASTRQGSNQPQHF
>.|.|TRBV3-1/TRBV3-2|TRBJ2-7
TGTGCCAGCAGCCAATCCCCCGGGGTCGAGCAGTACTTC
CASSQSPGVEQYF
>.|.|TRBV14|TRBJ2-1
TGTGCCAGCAGCCAACAAACAGGGCCCAATGAGCAGTTCTTC
CASSQQTGPNEQFF
>.|TRBD1|TRBV7-9|TRBJ2-5
TGTGCCAGCAGCTCCGGGACAGGGGGCTGGGAGACCCAGTACTTC
CASSSGTGGWETQYF
>.|TRBD1|TRBV19|TRBJ1-5
TGTGCCAGTAGTCTGGACAGGGGGGCTCAGCCCCAGCATTTT
CASSLDRGAQPQHF
>.|TRBD1|TRBV6-5|TRBJ2-7
TGTGCCAGCCGGACAGGGCAGTCCGCTGGCTACGAGCAGTACTTC
CASRTGQSAGYEQYF
>.|.|TRBV19|TRBJ1-2
TGTGCCAGTAGTAACCCCGGGGAGGGCTATGGCTACACCTTC
CASSNPGEGYGYTF
>.|TRBD1|TRBV6-2/TRBV6-3|TRBJ1-2
TGTGCCAGCAGTGATCGACAGGGTAATAACTATGGCTACACCTTC
CASSDRQGNNYGYTF
>.|TRBD2|TRBV18|TRBJ2-3
TGTGCCAGCTCACCCCAAACTAGCGGGGGGGGCCGGGATACGCAGTATTTT
CASSPQTSGGGRDTQYF
>.|TRBD1|TRBV19|TRBJ1-2
TGTGCGGGAAACACAGGGGTAGGAGGCTACACCTTC
CAGNTGVGGYTF
>.|.|TRBV7-8|TRBJ2-7
TGTGCCAGCAGCTCGAATGTCGCACGCCGTTTCAGCTCCTACGAGCAGTACTTC
CASSSNVARRFSSYEQYF
>.|TRBD1|TRBV29-1|TRBJ2-1
TGCAGCGTCCCGGGACAGTTGAATGAGCAGTTCTTC
CSVPGQLNEQFF
>.|TRBD2|TRBV6-4|TRBJ2-7
TGTGCCAGACAAAATTTTACGACTAGCGGGGAAACCTACGAGCAGTACTTC
CARQNFTTSGETYEQYF
>.|.|TRBV9|TRBJ1-4
TGTGCCAGCAGCGCAACCCAGGGGCGAGGTGAAAAACTGTTTTTT
CASSATQGRGEKLFF
>.|TRBD1|TRBV27|TRBJ2-7
TGTGCCAGCAGTACCGGGACAGGCCGCTACGAGCAGTACTTC
CASSTGTGRYEQYF
>.|.|TRBV13|TRBJ2-1
TGTGCCAGCAGCTTAGGGGGCAACCCCAATGAGCAGTTCTTC
CASSLGGNPNEQFF
>.|TRBD1|TRBV4-3|TRBJ2-5
TGCGCCAGCAGCCGGGACAGGGCTGAGACCCAGTACTTC
CASSRDRAETQYF
>.|TRBD1|TRBV11-3|TRBJ2-2
TGTGCCAGCAGCTTGGATAACAGGGGAAACACCGGGGAGCTGTTTTTT
CASSLDNRGNTGELFF
>.|.|TRBV12-3/TRBV12-4|TRBJ1-1
TGTGCCAGCATGTTGGAGGGGGGGACTGAAGCTTTCTTT
CASMLEGGTEAFF
>.|TRBD1|TRBV13|TRBJ2-3
TGTGCCAGCAGCGCTACGGACAGGGGCGGCGGCACAGATACGCAGTATTTT
CASSATDRGGGTDTQYF
>.|.|TRBV18|TRBJ2-1
TGTGCCAGCTCACCACCGAGGATACAGGGCTACAATGAGCAGTTCTTC
CASSPPRIQGYNEQFF
>.|.|TRBV5-1|TRBJ1-1
TGCGCCAGCAGCGGGGGAGGAGTGAACACTGAAGCTTTCTTT
CASSGGGVNTEAFF
>.|TRBD1|TRBV7-2|TRBJ2-7
TGTGCCAGCAGCTTCGGGGGACAGGGGGGGTACGAGCAGTACTTC
CASSFGGQGGYEQYF
>.|.|TRBV11-3|TRBJ2-1
TGTGCCAGCAGCTCAGGACAGAACAATGAGCAGTTCTTC
CASSSGQNNEQFF
>.|.|TRBV7-8|TRBJ1-5
TGTGCCAGCATGCCAGGTAGTTGGAATCAGCCCCAGCATTTT
CASMPGSWNQPQHF
>.|.|TRBV5-4|TRBJ2-5
TGTGCCAGCAGCTCCTTACCGCTAGCCCCGCTGACGGAGACCCAGTACTTC
CASSSLPLAPLTETQYF
>.|TRBD1|TRBV19|TRBJ2-7
TGTGCCAGTAGTATTCGGCAGGGGGCTCCCTACGAGCAGTACTTC
CASSIRQGAPYEQYF
>.|.|TRBV4-1|TRBJ2-7
TGCGCCAGCAGAACGGACAGCCAAAAGAGCTCCTACGAGCAGTACTTC
CASRTDSQKSSYEQYF
>.|TRBD2|TRBV5-1|TRBJ2-5
TGCGCCAGCAGCTTGCTAGCGGGGGGGCTAGAGACCCAGTACTTC
CASSLLAGGLETQYF
>.|TRBD1|TRBV9|TRBJ2-7
TGTGCCAGCAGCTCTGGACAGGCTGAGCAGTACTTC
CASSSGQAEQYF
>.|TRBD2|TRBV12-5|TRBJ2-1
TGTGCTAGTGGTAACCAACGGGGGGGGGTTTACAATGAGCAGTTCTTC
CASGNQRGGVYNEQFF
>.|TRBD1|TRBV6-5|TRBJ2-5
TGTGCCAGCAGTTCGACAGGGACGAGGTCCCAGTACTTC
CASSSTGTRSQYF
>.|.|TRBV2|TRBJ1-5
TGTGCCAGCGGGAACGGGGGGTCCAATCAGCCCCAGCATTTT
CASGNGGSNQPQHF
>.|.|TRBV19|TRBJ2-1
TGTGCCAGCCGCCCAAGGGCACTAGCTACTTACCCAGCTAGTGAGCAGTTCTTC
CASRPRALATYPASEQFF
>few|.|TRBV6-2/TRBV6-3|TRBJ2-7
TGTGCCAGCAGTTTTTTGCAGATCTACGAGCAGTACTTC
CASSFLQIYEQYF
>.|TRBD1|TRBV7-9|TRBJ1-6
TGTGCCAGCAGCCCCTTACAGGGGGCGTCCAATAATTCACCCCTCCACTTT
CASSPLQGASNNSPLHF
>few|TRBD1|TRBV18|TRBJ2-2
TGTGCCAGCTCACCTCCTACAGGGGTCGGGGAGCTGTTTTTT
CASSPPTGVGELFF
>.|TRBD1|TRBV7-9|TRBJ1-5
TGTGCCAGCAGCAACCTGCAGGGGGTGGATCAGCCCCAGCATTTT
CASSNLQGVDQPQHF
>once|.|TRBV6-5|TRBJ2-3
TGTGCCAGCAGCGGGGTAGGGGGTAGCACAGATACGCAGTATTTT
CASSGVGGSTDTQYF
>.|TRBD1|TRBV5-1|TRBJ2-1
TGCGCCAGCAGCTTGGCCTTGGGGACAGGGGTCCATGAGCAGTTCTTC
CASSLALGTGVHEQFF
>.|.|TRBV6-4|TRBJ1-4
TGTGCCAGCAGCGAGACGTACGCCGGAACAGGGTTCTCAACTAATGAAAAACTGTTTTTT
CASSETYAGTGFSTNEKLFF
>.|.|TRBV2|TRBJ1-2
TGTGCCAGCAGTGAGGTCAGGGGTACCGGCGGCTACACCTTC
CASSEVRGTGGYTF
>few|TRBD2|TRBV4-1|TRBJ2-7
TGCGCCAGCAGCCAAGAGGCCGGGGGGGCGGTAGGCGAGCAGTACTTC
CASSQEAGGAVGEQYF
>.|.|TRBV7-9|TRBJ2-1
TGTGCCAGCAGCGGACACGATGAGCAGTTCTTC
CASSGHDEQFF
>.|TRBD2|TRBV15|TRBJ2-3
TGTGCCACCAGCAGAGAACGGGAACTAGCGGGGGATACGCAGTATTTT
CATSRERELAGDTQYF
>.|.|TRBV19|TRBJ1-5
TGTGCCAGTAGTCCGTCGACCTATAGCGACCAGCCCCAGCATTTT
CASSPSTYSDQPQHF
>.|.|TRBV6-5|TRBJ2-5
TGTGCCAGCACCAGGGGCTCCAAAGAGACCCAGTACTTC
CASTRGSKETQYF
>.|TRBD1|TRBV9|TRBJ1-2
TGTGCCAGCCGAAGACAGGGGGCTAACTATGGCTACACCTTC
CASRRQGANYGYTF
>.|TRBD1|TRBV7-9|TRBJ1-1
TGTGCCAGCAGCAAACGACAGGGGACGGGAACTGAAGCTTTCTTT
CASSKRQGTGTEAFF
>.|TRBD1|TRBV27|TRBJ1-4
TGTGCCAGCAGAGTCCGGGACAGGGGCGAAAAACTGTTTTTT
CASRVRDRGEKLFF
>.|.|TRBV28|TRBJ1-2
TGTGCCAGCAGGACTATGAGGTTTGGGACTAACTATGGCTACACCTTC
CASRTMRFGTNYGYTF
>.|TRBD2|TRBV27|TRBJ2-1
TGTGCCAGCAGTTTAAGCCGACTAGCGGATGAGCAGTTCTTC
CASSLSRLADEQFF
>.|TRBD1|TRBV29-1|TRBJ2-7
TGCAGCGTCTTGACTTCGGGACAGGGGTCCTACGAGCAGTACTTC
CSVLTSGQGSYEQYF
>.|TRBD1|TRBV5-1|TRBJ2-2
TGCGCCAGCAGCTTGACATCCAGGGGGCGCGACACCGGGGAGCTGTTTTTT
CASSLTSRGRDTGELFF
>few|TRBD1|TRBV2|TRBJ2-2
TGCGCCAAGGCAGGGGGCGGCGGGGAGCTGTTTTTT
CAKAGGGGELFF
>.|.|TRBV4-2|TRBJ2-2
TGTGCCAGCAGCCCCAGGCGGGGTACGAACACCGGGGAGCTGTTTTTT
CASSPRRGTNTGELFF
>.|TRBD2|TRBV24-1|TRBJ2-3
TGTGCCACCAGTGACCCAAAGGGACTAGCGGGGGGACCAGATACGCAGTATTTT
CATSDPKGLAGGPDTQYF